The sequence of this T cell receptor (beta chain) was determined in a study of blood T cell repertoires in COVID-19. Data came from immunoSEQ multiplex PCR; TCRdb stores just in-frame clones and leaves some out. The sample gives hundreds of thousands of clones, approximately 91% of which show up once; less than 0.75% is in the top ten. Germline V gene lookup returns CDR1 KGHDR and CDR2 SFDVKD. This CDR3 is 13 amino acids long. The J segment lost 5 bases and the V segment lost 8 bases, leaving 3 bases of the junction unmatched. The chain employs TRBV24-1 and TRBJ2-2; TRBD2 matches 8 bases. The TCR sequence derives from a man in his forties with acute or convalescent COVID-19. The sequenced material came from peripheral blood. The CDR3 sequence is CATTSGLTGELFF. Written as DNA, the CDR3 is TGTGCCACCACTAGCGGGCTTACCGGGGAGCTGTTTTTT.